This T cell receptor (beta chain) was retrieved from a study of shared clonotypes between healthy human individuals. For the study at large: Two women and a few men aged 18 to 49 served as donors. CD4 naive and CD4 memory each took three plates per donor, while CD8 naive took two and CD8 memory one. Study-level points and caveats: Among donors, sharing of clonotypes was expected to be affected by sequencing depth.

This clone has more than one count but fewer than ten. Antigen unknown. Deep was the level used in running the assay. Sequencing was performed with immunoSEQ multiplex PCR; in TCRdb, only in-frame clones are kept and a portion is missing. Among over 2 million clones listed, approximately 90% were seen once. CDR3 size: 13 residues. Germline V gene data show CDR1 as SGHRS and CDR2 as YFSETQ. The ends lost 3 bases at V and 5 bases at J; junction bases unmatched: 2. The sample comprised naive CD4+ T cells from PBMCs. The sample's subset: CD45RA+ positively selected. This TCR came from a man aged 18 to 30 in good health. Some clones in this sample may be carry-over from other donors' samples. The chain has TRBV5-1 and TRBJ1-5; 7 nucleotides match TRBD1. CDR3 DNA: TGCGCCAGCAGCTCTGACAGGGATCAGCCCCAGCATTTT. It translates to CASSSDRDQPQHF.